Below, 5 T cell receptor beta chains from the same sample are listed, as sequenced in a study of blood T cell repertoires in COVID-19 (dated by TCRdb to the early 2020s). Library construction relied on the immunoSEQ multiplex PCR assay. As stored in TCRdb, this immuneACCESS dataset retains in-frame rearrangements with V and J assigned. A fraction of the clones does not appear; measured against another copy, unresolved V genes explain less than half of the discrepancy, and the remainder lacks a known reason. The sample yields about 400,000 clones; 85% to 90% were counted once. The ten largest clones represent 0.95% to 1% of the sample. Sequencing input: PBMCs or T cells enriched from blood (not recorded which). All receptors derive from a woman between 25 and 40 years old with acute COVID-19.

The CDR3 coding sequence is TGCGCCAGCAGCTACAACAGGAACACCGGGGAGCTGTTTTTT. It yields the protein CASSYNRNTGELFF. V and J are TRBV5-1 and TRBJ2-2; D unclear. From germline, CDR1 is SGHRS and CDR2 YFSETQ. Trimming cost V 3 bases and J 1 base, with 7 bases left between them. The CDR3 is 14 amino acids.

The V gene is TRBV18, the J gene TRBJ2-5, with 11 bases fitting TRBD2. V lost 0 bases and J lost 1; bases outside the gene matches: 4. The CDR3 extends over 17 amino acids. Germline assignment: CDR1 KGHSH and CDR2 LQKENI. The CDR3 DNA sequence: TGTGCCAGCTCACCACCCACTAGCGGGAGATCCCAAGAGACCCAGTACTTC. This encodes CASSPPTSGRSQETQYF. The full variable domain, with the rest looked up from reference TRBV18 and TRBJ2-5, is NAGVMQNPRHLVRRRGQEARLRCSPMKGHSHVYWYRQLPEEGLKFMVYLQKENIIDESGMPKERFSAEFPKEGPSILRIQQVVRGDSAAYFCASSPPTSGRSQETQYFGPGTRLLVL.

The chain carries TRBV5-4 and TRBJ2-3; 9 bases are a match to TRBD1. J was trimmed by 3 bases and V by 5 bases; bases with no gene match: 7. CDR3 length: 15 amino acids. CDR1 and CDR2 (germline): SGHNT, YYREEE (reference sequence). CDR3 amino acids: CASSNRDRATDTQYF. In nucleotides, the CDR3 is TGTGCCAGCAGTAATCGGGACAGGGCTACAGATACGCAGTATTTT.

The chain uses TRBV5-4 and TRBJ1-6; 7 bases fit TRBD1. V was pared by 3 bases and J by 4 bases, with 4 bases of the junction left unmatched. The CDR3 covers 15 residues. Germline loops: CDR1 SGHNT, CDR2 YYREEE (reference sequence). CDR3 loop: CASSYQGQYNSPLHF. CDR3 in DNA: TGTGCCAGCAGCTACCAGGGACAGTATAATTCACCCCTCCACTTT.

Comment on this clone: Compared with germline, one end of the junction differs, possibly owing to a read error. CDR3 nucleotide sequence: TGTGCCAGCAGTCCCCTCCCCGGGTCCTTCAATGAGCAGTTCTTC. Translation gives CASSPLPGSFNEQFF. The rearrangement joins TRBV6-4 to TRBJ2-1; unclear D gene. This CDR3 has 15 residues. From germline, CDR1 is MRHNA and CDR2 SNTAGT.